This T cell receptor (beta chain) derives from a study of T cells after yellow fever vaccination. TCRdb used MiXCR to reprocess the 5' RACE reads, holding one entry per CDR3 protein. The data contain 200,000 to 300,000 distinct CDR3 sequences, 10% to 15% of them seen just once; the ten biggest clones take up about 0.51%. The ends were cut back, 7 bases at V and 0 bases at J, with 10 bases in the middle. The CDR3 is 14 amino acids. Germline V gene lookup returns CDR1 MDHEN and CDR2 SYDVKM. The TCR comes from a young man who received the YFV17D yellow fever vaccine. This chain joins TRBV28 and TRBJ2-1, with D perhaps TRBD1 (5 bases). The starting material was CD4+ T cells sorted from PBMCs, obtained 45 days after the yellow fever booster vaccination. In DNA, the CDR3 is TGTGCCAGCACCCGACAGAGCTCCTACAATGAGCAGTTCTTC. The encoded protein is CASTRQSSYNEQFF.